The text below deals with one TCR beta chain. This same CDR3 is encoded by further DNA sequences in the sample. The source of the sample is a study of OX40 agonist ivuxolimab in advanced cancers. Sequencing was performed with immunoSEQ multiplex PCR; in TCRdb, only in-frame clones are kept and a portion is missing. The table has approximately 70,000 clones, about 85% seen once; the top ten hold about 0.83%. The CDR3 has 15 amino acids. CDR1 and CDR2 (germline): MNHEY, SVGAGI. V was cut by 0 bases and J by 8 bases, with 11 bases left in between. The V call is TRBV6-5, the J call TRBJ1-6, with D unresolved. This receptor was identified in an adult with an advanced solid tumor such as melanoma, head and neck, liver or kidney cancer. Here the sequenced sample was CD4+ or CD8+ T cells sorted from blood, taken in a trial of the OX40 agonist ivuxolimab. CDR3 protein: CASSYSRTGDSPLHF. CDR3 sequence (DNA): TGTGCCAGCAGTTACTCTAGGACCGGGGATTCACCCCTCCACTTT.